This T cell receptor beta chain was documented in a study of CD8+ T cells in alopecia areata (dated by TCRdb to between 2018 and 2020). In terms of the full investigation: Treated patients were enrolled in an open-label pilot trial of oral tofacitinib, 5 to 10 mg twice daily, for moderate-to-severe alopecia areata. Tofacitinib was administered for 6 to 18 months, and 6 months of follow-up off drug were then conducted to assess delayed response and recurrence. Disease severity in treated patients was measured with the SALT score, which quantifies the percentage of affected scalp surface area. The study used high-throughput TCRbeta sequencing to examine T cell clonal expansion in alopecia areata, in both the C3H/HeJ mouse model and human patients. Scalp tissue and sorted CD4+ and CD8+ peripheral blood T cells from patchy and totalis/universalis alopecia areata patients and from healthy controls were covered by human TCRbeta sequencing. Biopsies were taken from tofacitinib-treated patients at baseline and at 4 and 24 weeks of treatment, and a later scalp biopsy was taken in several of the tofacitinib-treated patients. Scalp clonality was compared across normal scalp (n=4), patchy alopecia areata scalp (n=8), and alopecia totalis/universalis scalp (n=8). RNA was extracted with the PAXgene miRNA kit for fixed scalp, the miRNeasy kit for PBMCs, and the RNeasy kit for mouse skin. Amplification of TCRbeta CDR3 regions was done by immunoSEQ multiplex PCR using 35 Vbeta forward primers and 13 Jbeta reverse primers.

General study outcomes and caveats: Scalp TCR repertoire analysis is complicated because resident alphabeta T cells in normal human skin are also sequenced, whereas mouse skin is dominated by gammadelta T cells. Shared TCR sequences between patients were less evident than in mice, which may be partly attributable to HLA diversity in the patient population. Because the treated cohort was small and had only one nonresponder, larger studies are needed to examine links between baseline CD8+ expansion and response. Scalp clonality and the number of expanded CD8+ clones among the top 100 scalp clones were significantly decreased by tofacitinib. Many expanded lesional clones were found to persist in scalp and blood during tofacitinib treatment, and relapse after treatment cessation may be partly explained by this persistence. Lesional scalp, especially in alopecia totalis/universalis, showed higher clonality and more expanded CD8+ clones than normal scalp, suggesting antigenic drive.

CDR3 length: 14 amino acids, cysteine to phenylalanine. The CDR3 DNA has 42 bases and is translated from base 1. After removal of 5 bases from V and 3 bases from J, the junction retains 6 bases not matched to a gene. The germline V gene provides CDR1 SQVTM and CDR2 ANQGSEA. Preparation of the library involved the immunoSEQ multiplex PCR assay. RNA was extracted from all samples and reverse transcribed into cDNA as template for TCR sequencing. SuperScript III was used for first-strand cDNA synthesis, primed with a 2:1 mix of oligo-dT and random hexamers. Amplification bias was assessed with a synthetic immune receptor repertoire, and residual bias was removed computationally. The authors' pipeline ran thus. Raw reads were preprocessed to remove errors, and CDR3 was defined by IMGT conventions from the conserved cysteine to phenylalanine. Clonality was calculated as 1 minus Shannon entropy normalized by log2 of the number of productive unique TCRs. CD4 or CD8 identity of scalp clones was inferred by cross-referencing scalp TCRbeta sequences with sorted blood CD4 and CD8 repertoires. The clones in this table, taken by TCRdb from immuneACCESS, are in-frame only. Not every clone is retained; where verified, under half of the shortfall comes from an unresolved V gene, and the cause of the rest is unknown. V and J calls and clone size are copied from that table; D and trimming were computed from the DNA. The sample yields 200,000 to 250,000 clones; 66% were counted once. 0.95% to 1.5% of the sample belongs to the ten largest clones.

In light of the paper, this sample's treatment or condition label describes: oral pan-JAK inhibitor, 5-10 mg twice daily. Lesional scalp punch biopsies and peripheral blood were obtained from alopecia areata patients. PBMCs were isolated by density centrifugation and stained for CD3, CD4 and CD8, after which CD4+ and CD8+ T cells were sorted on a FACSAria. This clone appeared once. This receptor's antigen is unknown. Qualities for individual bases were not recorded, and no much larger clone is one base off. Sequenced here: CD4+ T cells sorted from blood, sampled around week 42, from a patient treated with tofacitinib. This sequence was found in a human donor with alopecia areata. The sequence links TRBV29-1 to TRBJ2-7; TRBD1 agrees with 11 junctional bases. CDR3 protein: CSVKPGQGDYEQYF. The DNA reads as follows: TGCAGCGTTAAGCCGGGACAGGGGGACTACGAGCAGTACTTC.